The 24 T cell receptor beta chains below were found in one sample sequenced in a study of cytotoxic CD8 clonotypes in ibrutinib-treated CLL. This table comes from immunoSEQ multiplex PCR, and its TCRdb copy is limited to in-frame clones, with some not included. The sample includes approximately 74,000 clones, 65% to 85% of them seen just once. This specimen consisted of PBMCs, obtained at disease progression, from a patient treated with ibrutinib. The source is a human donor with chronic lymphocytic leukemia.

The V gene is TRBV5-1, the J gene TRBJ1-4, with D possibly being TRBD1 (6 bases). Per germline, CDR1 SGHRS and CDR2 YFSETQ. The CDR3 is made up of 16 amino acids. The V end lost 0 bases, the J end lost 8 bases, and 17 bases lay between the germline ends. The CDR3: CASSLGQVVGGEKLFF. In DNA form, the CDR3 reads TGCGCCAGCAGCTTGGGACAGGTGGTGGGAGGAGAAAAACTGTTTTTT.

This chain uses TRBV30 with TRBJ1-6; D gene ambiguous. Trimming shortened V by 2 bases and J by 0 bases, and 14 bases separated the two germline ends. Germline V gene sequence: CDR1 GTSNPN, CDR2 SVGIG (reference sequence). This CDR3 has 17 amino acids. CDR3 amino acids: CAWSSRAWSSYNSPLHF. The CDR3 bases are TGTGCCTGGAGTTCCCGGGCCTGGAGCTCCTATAATTCACCCCTCCACTTT.

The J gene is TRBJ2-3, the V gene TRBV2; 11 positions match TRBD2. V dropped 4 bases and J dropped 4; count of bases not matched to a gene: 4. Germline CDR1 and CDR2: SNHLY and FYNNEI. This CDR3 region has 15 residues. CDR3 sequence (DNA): TGTGCCAGCAGTGCCGGTAGCGGGGGGGCAGATACGCAGTATTTT. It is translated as CASSAGSGGADTQYF.

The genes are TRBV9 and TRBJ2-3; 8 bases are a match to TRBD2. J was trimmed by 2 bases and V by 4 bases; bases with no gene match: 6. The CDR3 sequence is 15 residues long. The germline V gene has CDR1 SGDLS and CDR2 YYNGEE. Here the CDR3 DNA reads TGTGCCAGCAGCTTTAGCGGGATCTCCACAGATACGCAGTATTTT. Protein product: CASSFSGISTDTQYF.

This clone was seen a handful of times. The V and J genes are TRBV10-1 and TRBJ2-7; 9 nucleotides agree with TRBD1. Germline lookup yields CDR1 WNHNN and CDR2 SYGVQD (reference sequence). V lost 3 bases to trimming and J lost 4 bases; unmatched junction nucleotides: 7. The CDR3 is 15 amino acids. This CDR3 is CASSDLGTGRYEQYF. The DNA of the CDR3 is TGCGCCAGCAGTGACTTAGGGACAGGGAGGTACGAGCAGTACTTC.

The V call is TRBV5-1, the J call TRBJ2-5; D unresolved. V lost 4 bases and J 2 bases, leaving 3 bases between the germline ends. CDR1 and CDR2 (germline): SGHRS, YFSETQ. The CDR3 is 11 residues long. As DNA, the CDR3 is TGCGCCAGCAGCCTGCAAGAGACCCAGTACTTC. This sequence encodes CASSLQETQYF.

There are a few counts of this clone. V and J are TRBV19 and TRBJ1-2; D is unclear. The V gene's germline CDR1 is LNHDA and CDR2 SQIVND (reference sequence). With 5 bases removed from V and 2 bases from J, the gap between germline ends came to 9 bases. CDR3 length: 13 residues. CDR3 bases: TGTGCCAGTAGTCGGGATTGGAACTATGGCTACACCTTC. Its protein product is CASSRDWNYGYTF.

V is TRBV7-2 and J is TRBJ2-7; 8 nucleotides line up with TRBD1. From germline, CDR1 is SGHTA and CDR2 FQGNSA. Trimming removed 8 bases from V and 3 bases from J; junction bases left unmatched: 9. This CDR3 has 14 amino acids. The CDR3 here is CASSRDRSYYEQYF. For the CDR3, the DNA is TGTGCCAGCTCTCGGGACAGGAGTTACTACGAGCAGTACTTC.

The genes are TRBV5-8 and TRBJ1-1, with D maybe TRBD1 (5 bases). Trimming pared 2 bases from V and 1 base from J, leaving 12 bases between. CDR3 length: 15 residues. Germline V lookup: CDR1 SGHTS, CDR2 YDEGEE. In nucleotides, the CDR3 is TGTGCCAGCAGCTTCTGGGACTTAAGGAACACTGAAGCTTTCTTT. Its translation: CASSFWDLRNTEAFF.

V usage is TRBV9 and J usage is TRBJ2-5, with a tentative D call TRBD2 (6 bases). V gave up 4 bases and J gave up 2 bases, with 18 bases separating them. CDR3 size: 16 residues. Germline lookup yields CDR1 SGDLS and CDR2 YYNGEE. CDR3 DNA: TGTGCCAGCAGCCCAGGAGGAGGGACTGCGCAAGAGACCCAGTACTTC. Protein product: CASSPGGGTAQETQYF.

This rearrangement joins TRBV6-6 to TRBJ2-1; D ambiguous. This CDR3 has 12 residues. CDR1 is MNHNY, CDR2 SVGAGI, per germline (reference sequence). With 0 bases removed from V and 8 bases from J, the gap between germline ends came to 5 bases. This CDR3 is CASSYSPDEQFF. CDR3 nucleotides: TGTGCCAGCAGTTACTCTCCGGATGAGCAGTTCTTC.

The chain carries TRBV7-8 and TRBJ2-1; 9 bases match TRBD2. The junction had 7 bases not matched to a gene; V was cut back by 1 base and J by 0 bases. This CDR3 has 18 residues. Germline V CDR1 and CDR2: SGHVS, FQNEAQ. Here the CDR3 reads CASSLGTSGRSSYNEQFF. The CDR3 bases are TGTGCCAGCAGCTTAGGGACGAGCGGGAGGAGCTCCTACAATGAGCAGTTCTTC.

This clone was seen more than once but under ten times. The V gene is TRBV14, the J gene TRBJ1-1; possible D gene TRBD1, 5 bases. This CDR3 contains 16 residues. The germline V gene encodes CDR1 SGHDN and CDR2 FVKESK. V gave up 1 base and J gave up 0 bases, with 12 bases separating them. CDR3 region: CASSQVQGRVNTEAFF. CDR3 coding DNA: TGTGCCAGCAGCCAAGTTCAGGGCAGGGTGAACACTGAAGCTTTCTTT.

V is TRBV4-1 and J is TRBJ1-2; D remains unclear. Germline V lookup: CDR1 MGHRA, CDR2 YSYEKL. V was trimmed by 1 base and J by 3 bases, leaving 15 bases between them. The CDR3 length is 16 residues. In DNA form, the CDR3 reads TGCGCCAGCAGCCAAGTATTGGGTGGGTTTGACTATGGCTACACCTTC. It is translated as CASSQVLGGFDYGYTF.

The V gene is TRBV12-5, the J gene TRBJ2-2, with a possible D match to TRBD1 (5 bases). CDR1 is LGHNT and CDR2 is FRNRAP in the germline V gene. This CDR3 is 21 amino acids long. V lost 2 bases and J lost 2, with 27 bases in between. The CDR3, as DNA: TGTGCTAGTGGTTTGACTTACCATACAGGAACAACACTGAAAAACACCGGGGAGCTGTTTTTT. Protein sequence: CASGLTYHTGTTLKNTGELFF.

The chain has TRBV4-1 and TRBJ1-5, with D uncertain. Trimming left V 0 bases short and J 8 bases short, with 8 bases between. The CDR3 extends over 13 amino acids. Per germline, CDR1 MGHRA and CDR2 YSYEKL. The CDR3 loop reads CASSQDSREPQHF. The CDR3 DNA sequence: TGCGCCAGCAGCCAAGATTCGAGGGAGCCCCAGCATTTT.

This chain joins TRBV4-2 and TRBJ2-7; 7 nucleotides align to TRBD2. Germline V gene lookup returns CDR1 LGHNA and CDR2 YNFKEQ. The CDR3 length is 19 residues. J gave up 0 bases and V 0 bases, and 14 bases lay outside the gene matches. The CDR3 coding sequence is TGTGCCAGCAGCCAAGAGCAATATTGGGAGGGACGGTACTCCTACGAGCAGTACTTC. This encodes CASSQEQYWEGRYSYEQYF.

This CDR3 is CASSYRGLGAEQYF. CDR3 coding DNA: TGTGCCAGCAGTTACCGGGGACTGGGCGCCGAGCAGTACTTC. This chain uses TRBV6-5 with TRBJ2-7; D possibly corresponds to TRBD2 (6 bases). The CDR3 is 14 residues long. Germline CDR1 reads MNHEY; CDR2 reads SVGAGI. V was shortened by 2 bases and J by 6 bases, with 14 bases between the two germline ends.

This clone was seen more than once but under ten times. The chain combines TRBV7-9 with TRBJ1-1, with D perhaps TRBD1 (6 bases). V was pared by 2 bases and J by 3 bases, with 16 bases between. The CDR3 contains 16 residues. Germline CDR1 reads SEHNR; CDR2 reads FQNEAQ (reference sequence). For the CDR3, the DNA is TGTGCCAGCAGCTTATCTCCCGGGGGCGAGGACACTGAAGCTTTCTTT. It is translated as CASSLSPGGEDTEAFF.

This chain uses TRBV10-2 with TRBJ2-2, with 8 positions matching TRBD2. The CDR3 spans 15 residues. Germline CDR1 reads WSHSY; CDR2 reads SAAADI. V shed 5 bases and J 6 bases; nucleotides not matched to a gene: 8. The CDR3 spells CASSQGLGDPGELFF. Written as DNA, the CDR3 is TGCGCCAGCAGTCAGGGACTAGGGGATCCCGGGGAGCTGTTTTTT.

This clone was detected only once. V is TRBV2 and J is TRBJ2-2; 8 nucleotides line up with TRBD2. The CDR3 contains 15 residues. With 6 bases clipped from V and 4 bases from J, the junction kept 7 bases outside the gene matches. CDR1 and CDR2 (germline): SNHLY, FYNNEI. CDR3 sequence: CASSRSGIVTGELFF. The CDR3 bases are TGTGCCAGCAGCCGTAGCGGGATTGTCACCGGGGAGCTGTTTTTT. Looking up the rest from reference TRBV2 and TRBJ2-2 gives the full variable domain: EPEVTQTPSHQVTQMGQEVILRCVPISNHLYFYWYRQILGQKVEFLVSFYNNEISEKSEIFDDQFSVERPDGSNFTLKIRSTKLEDSAMYFCASSRSGIVTGELFFGEGSRLTVL.

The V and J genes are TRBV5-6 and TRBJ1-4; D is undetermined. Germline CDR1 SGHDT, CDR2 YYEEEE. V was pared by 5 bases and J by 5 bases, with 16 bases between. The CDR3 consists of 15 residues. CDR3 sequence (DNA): TGTGCCAGCAGGCCTAATGGGAGGGCGAATGAAAAACTGTTTTTT. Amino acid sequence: CASRPNGRANEKLFF.

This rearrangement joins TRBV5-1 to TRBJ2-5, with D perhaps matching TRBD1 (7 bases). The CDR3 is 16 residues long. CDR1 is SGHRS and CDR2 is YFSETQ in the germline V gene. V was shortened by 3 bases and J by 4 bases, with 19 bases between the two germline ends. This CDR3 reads CASSSGGGGALETQYF. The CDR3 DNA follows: TGCGCCAGCAGCTCTGGTGGAGGGGGCGCGTTAGAGACCCAGTACTTC.

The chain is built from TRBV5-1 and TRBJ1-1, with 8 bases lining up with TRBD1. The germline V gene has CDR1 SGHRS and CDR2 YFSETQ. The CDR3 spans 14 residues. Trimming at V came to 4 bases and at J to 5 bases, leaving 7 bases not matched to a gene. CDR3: CASSERTGRTEAFF. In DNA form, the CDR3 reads TGCGCCAGCAGCGAAAGGACAGGGAGGACTGAAGCTTTCTTT.